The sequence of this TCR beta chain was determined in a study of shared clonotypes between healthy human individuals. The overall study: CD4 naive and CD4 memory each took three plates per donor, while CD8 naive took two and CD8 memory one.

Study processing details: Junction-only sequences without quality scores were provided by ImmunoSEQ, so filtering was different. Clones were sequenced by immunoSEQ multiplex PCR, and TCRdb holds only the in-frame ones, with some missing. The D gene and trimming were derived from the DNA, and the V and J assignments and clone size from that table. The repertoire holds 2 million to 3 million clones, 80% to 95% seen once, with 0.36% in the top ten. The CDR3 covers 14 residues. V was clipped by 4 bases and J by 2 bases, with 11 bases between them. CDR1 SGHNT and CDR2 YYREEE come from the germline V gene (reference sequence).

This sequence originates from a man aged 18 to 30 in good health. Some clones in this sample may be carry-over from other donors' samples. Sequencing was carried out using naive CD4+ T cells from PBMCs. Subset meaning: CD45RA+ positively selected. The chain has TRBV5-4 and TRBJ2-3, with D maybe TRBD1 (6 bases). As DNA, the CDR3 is TGTGCCAGCAGCCAGGACAGTTTCACAGATACGCAGTATTTT. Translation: CASSQDSFTDTQYF.